Each of the 4 T cell receptor beta chains below was sequenced from the same sample in a study of shared T cell receptors in the human thymus. The table came from immunoSEQ multiplex PCR; TCRdb's copy has only in-frame clones and leaves some out. The sample holds 540,000 or so clones, approximately 78% seen once. These data were also reused for a study on human thymus T cells.

Material: thymocytes. These receptors originate from a boy in the first two years of life with a congenital heart defect.

This clone turned up a few times. The chain recombines TRBV7-2 with TRBJ2-7, with 10 bases that match TRBD1. The V segment lost 5 bases and the J segment 3 bases; nucleotides outside the gene matches: 4. Germline CDR1 is SGHTA and CDR2 is FQGNSA. This CDR3 is 14 amino acids long. DNA for the CDR3: TGTGCCAGCAGCATGGGACAGGGGCGCTACGAGCAGTACTTC. It yields the protein CASSMGQGRYEQYF.

V usage is TRBV15 and J usage is TRBJ2-5, with D perhaps matching TRBD1 (5 bases). The CDR3 runs 14 residues. The V gene's germline CDR1 is LNHNV and CDR2 YYDKDF (reference sequence). Trimming shortened V by 0 bases and J by 5 bases, and 10 bases separated the two germline ends. Here the CDR3 reads CATSRDQRGETQYF. As DNA, the CDR3 is TGTGCCACCAGCAGAGATCAAAGGGGTGAGACCCAGTACTTC.

The gene calls are TRBV21-1 and TRBJ2-2; TRBD2 was called by the table and not checked on the DNA. TRBV21-1 is assigned pseudogene status. CDR3 length equals 14 residues. As DNA, the CDR3 is TGTGCCCTAGGAGGATCGGGAGGATGTGGGGAGCTGTTTTTT. It encodes CALGGSGGCGELFF.

This sequence joins TRBV5-8 and TRBJ2-1; TRBD2 matches 14 bases. This CDR3 spans 20 amino acids. The J segment lost 4 bases and the V segment lost 1 base, leaving 13 bases of the junction unmatched. CDR1 and CDR2 from the germline V gene are SGHTS and YDEGEE. The CDR3 is CASSLQGTSGSERTYNEQFF. In DNA form, the CDR3 reads TGTGCCAGCAGCTTGCAAGGGACTAGCGGGAGCGAGAGGACGTACAATGAGCAGTTCTTC.